This entry is about one T cell receptor beta chain. Here immunoSEQ multiplex PCR was the method, and the copy in TCRdb shows in-frame clones only, minus some. The table lists around 250,000 clones, 85% to 90% of them singletons. This specimen comes from a study of blood T cell repertoires in COVID-19. For the study at large: Acute-phase and convalescent COVID-19 samples originated in the United States, Italy and Spain.

Trimming stripped 8 bases from V and 3 bases from J, with 8 bases between. In germline, CDR1 is MNHEY, CDR2 SVGAGI. The CDR3 is 11 residues long. Seattle patient enrollment occurred during active infection, with longitudinal follow-up thereafter. The sample taken for sequencing was peripheral blood. The J gene is TRBJ2-7, the V gene TRBV6-5, with a tentative D call TRBD2 (6 bases). The source is a woman in her fifties or sixties with COVID-19, enrolled during active disease. The CDR3 region is CASSGGYEQYF. The DNA of the CDR3 is TGTGCCAGCTCCGGGGGCTACGAGCAGTACTTC.